The TCR beta chain described here comes from a study of T-cell reconstitution after alpha-beta-depleted transplantation in children (TCRdb year 2016). For the study in its entirety: T-cell immune reconstitution after TCRalphabeta/CD19-depleted allogeneic hematopoietic cell transplantation in children was quantitatively tracked in the study by means of TCR repertoire profiling.

The treatment or condition label for this specimen denotes: allogeneic hematopoietic cell transplantation with graft depleted of TCRalphabeta T cells and CD19 B cells. TCRalphabeta/CD19-depleted allogeneic hematopoietic cell grafts were given to the transplant recipients, all of whom were children. The cysteine opens and the phenylalanine closes a CDR3 of 13 amino acids. The retained sequence is limited to the CDR3, 39 bases, with the frame set at the first base. Trimming costs V 2 bases and J 8 bases, and their ends lie 12 bases apart. In the germline V gene (reference sequence), CDR1 corresponds to SGHAT and CDR2 to FQDESV. General study outcomes and caveats: About two months after transplant, the apparently early recovery of alphabetaT-cell counts reportedly depended on just several hundred clones that had expanded rapidly and came from non-depleted graft cells. The high TCRbeta diversity at day 60 in some patients was ascribed to recipient T cells and intrathymic progenitors that had survived conditioning. Over subsequent months, a decline in hyperexpanded clone frequencies was noted, and after one year, T-cell counts and TCRbeta diversity were mostly ascribed to newly produced T cells.

The library was obtained by PCR. Sequencing was carried out with an Illumina HiSeq 2500. TCR libraries were prepared with molecular barcoding, using unique molecular identifiers to normalize TCRbeta repertoire quantification. TCRdb trimmed public reads at Q25 via fastp, called clones via MiXCR and kept in-frame beta chains. CDR3 protein duplicates are merged, each entry listing the most common genes and DNA. In this sample the table shows 450,000 to 700,000 distinct CDR3 sequences, 25% to 30% of which occur a single time. Just over 35% of the sample lies in the top ten. Note on this clonotype: This receptor's antigen is unknown. The sample holds no much larger clone one base away, and base qualities are not on file.

The source material was PBMCs, sampled before TCRalphabeta/CD19-depleted stem cell transplant. Here the chain combines TRBV11-1 and TRBJ1-2; a tentative D match to TRBD1 spans 5 bases. The sequence was obtained from a boy under two years old with Wiskott-Aldrich syndrome, due to receive a stem cell transplant. The DNA is TGTGCCAGCAGCTTATTCCAGGGCGAAGGCTACACCTTC. It translates to CASSLFQGEGYTF.